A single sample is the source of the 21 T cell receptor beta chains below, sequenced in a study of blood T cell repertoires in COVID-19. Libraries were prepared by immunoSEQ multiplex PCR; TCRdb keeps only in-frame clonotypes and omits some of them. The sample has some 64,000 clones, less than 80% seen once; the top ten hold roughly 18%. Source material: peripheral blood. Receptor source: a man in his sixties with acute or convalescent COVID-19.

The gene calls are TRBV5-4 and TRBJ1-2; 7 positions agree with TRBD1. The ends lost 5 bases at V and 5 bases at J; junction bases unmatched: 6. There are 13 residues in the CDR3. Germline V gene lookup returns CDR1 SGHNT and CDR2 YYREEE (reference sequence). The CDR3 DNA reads TGTGCCAGCAGACGAGGGGGCTCGTATGGCTACACCTTC. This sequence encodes CASRRGGSYGYTF.

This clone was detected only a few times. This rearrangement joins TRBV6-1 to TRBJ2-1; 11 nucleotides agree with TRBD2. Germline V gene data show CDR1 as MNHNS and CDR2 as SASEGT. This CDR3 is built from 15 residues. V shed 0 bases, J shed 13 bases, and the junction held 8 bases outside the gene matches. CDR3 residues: CASSEALLAGVLQFF. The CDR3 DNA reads TGTGCCAGCAGTGAAGCGCTACTAGCGGGAGTGTTACAGTTCTTC.

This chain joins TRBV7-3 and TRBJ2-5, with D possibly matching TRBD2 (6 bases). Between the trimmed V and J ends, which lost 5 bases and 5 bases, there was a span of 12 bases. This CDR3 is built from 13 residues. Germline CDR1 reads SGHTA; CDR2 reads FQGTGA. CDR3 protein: CASSGGVSETQYF. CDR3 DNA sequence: TGTGCCAGCAGCGGAGGGGTATCGGAGACCCAGTACTTC.

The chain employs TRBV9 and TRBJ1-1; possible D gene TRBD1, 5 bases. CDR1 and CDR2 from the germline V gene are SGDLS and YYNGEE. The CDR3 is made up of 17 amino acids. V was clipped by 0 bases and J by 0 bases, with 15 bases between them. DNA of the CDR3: TGTGCCAGCAGCGTAGGCCAGGGCAAGAGTATGAACACTGAAGCTTTCTTT. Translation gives CASSVGQGKSMNTEAFF.

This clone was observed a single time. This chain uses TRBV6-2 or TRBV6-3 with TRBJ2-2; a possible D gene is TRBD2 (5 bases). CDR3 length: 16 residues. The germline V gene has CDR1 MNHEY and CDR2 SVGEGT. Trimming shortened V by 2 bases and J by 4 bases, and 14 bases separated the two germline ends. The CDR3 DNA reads TGTGCCAGCAGTTACGTGCGAGCGGCCGGCACCGGGGAGCTGTTTTTT. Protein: CASSYVRAAGTGELFF.

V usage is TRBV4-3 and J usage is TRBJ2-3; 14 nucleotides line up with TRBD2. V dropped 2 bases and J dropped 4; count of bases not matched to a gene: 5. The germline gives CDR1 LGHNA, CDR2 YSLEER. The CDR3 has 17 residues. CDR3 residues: CASSQPQGLAGADTQYF. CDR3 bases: TGCGCCAGCAGCCAACCCCAGGGACTAGCGGGAGCAGATACGCAGTATTTT.

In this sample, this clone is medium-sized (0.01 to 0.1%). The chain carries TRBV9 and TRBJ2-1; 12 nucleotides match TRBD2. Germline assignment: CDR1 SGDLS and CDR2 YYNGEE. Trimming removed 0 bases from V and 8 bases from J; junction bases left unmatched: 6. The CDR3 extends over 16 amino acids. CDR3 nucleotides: TGTGCCAGCAGCGTAGGGGGACTAGCGGGTTCGGATGAGCAGTTCTTC. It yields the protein CASSVGGLAGSDEQFF.

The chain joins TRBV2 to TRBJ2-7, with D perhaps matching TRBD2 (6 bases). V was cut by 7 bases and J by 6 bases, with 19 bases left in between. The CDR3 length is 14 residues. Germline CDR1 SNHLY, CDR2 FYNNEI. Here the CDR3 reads CASTVEGSGAEQYF. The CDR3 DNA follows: TGTGCCAGCACTGTGGAGGGGAGCGGTGCCGAGCAGTACTTC.

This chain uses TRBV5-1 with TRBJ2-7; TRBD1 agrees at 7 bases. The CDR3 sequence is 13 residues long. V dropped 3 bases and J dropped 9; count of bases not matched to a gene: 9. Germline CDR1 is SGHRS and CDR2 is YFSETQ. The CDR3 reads CASSSGQTPGQYF. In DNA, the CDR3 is TGCGCCAGCAGCTCGGGACAGACCCCTGGGCAGTACTTC.

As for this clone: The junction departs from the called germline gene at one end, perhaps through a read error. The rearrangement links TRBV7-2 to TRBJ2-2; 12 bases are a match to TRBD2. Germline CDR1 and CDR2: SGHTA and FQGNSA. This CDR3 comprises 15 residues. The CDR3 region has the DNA TGTGCCGGCAGCTTCCTAGCGGGAGGGGTCGGGGAGCTGTTTTTT. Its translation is CAGSFLAGGVGELFF.

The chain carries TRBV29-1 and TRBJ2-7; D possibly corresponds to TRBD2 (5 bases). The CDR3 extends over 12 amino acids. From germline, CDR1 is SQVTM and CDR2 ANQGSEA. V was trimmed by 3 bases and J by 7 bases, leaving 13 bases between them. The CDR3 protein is CSVEDSHREQYF. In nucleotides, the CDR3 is TGCAGCGTTGAGGACTCTCACCGAGAGCAGTACTTC.

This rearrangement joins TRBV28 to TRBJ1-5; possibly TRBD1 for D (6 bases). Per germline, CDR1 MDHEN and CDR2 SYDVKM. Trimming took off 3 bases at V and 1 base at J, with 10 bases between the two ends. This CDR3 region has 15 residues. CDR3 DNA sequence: TGTGCCAGCAGTTTTGGGACATTCAGCAATCAGCCCCAGCATTTT. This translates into CASSFGTFSNQPQHF.

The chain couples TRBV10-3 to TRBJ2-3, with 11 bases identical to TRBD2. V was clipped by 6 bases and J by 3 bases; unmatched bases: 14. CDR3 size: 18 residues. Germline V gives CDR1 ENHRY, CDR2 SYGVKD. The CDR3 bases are TGTGCCATCAGGGACCTTATAGCGGGAGGGCCTGTAACAGATACGCAGTATTTT. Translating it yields CAIRDLIAGGPVTDTQYF.

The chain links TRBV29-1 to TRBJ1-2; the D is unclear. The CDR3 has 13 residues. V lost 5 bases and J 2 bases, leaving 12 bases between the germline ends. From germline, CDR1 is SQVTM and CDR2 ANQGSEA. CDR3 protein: CSVSSGRNYGYTF. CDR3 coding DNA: TGCAGCGTTTCATCGGGTCGGAACTATGGCTACACCTTC.

As DNA, the CDR3 is TGTGCCAGCAGTTTTGCGCAGGGGGCCTTTAGCAATCAGCCCCAGCATTTT. Protein sequence: CASSFAQGAFSNQPQHF. V and J are TRBV28 and TRBJ1-5, with TRBD1 identical over 8 bases. J lost 0 bases, V lost 3 bases, and 7 bases had no gene match. The germline CDR1 and CDR2 sequences are MDHEN and SYDVKM. This CDR3 spans 17 amino acids.

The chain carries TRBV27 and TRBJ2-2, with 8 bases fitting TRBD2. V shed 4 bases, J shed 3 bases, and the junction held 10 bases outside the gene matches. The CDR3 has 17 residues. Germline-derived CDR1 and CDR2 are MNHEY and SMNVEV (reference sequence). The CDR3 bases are TGTGCCAGCAGTTCGGGACTAGACTTAGGGGACACCGGGGAGCTGTTTTTT. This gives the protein CASSSGLDLGDTGELFF.

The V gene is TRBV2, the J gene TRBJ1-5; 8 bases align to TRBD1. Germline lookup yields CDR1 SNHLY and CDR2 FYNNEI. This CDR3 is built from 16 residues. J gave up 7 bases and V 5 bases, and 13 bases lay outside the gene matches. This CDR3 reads CASSYVQGVGGQPQHF. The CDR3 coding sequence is TGTGCCAGCAGTTACGTACAGGGGGTCGGGGGCCAGCCCCAGCATTTT.

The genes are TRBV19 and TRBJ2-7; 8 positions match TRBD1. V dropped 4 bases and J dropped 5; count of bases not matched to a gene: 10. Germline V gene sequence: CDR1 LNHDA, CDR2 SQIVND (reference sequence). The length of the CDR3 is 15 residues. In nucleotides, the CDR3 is TGTGCCAGTAGTACAAAAGGACAGGGATCCAACGAGCAGTACTTC. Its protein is CASSTKGQGSNEQYF.

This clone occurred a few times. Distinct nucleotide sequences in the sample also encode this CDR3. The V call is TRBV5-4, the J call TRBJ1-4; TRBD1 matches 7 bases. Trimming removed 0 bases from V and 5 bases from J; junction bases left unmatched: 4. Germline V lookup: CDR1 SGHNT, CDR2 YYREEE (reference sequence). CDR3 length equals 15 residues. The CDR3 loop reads CASSLGGQRNEKLFF. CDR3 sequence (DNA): TGTGCCAGCAGCTTGGGGGGACAGCGGAATGAAAAACTGTTTTTT. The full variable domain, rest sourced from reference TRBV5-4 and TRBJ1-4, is ETGVTQSPTHLIKTRGQQVTLRCSSQSGHNTVSWYQQALGQGPQFIFQYYREEENGRGNFPPRFSGLQFPNYSSELNVNALELDDSALYLCASSLGGQRNEKLFFGSGTQLSVL.

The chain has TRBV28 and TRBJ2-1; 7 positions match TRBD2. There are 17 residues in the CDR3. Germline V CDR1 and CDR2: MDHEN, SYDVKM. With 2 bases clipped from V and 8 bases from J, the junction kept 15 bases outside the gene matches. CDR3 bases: TGTGCCAGCAGTTTAGCACTGTGGGCGGGAGCTTTGTATGAGCAGTTCTTC. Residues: CASSLALWAGALYEQFF. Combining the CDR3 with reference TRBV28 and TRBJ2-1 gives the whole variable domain DVKVTQSSRYLVKRTGEKVFLECVQDMDHENMFWYRQDPGLGLRLIYFSYDVKMKEKGDIPEGYSVSREKKERFSLILESASTNQTSMYLCASSLALWAGALYEQFFGPGTRLTVL.

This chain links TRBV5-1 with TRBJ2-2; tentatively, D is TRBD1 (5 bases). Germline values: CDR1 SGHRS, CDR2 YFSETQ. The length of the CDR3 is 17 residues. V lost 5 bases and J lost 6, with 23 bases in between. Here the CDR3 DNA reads TGCGCCAGCAGTTGGAACGCAGGGAAAAGACTCGCCGGGGAGCTGTTTTTT. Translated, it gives CASSWNAGKRLAGELFF.